This T cell receptor (beta chain) originates from a study of shared clonotypes between healthy human individuals (dated by TCRdb to about 2020). Describing the broader study: The cohort comprised a couple of women and a few men aged 18 to 49 years. Per donor, three plates each were used for CD4 naive and CD4 memory, two for CD8 naive, and one for CD8 memory. To estimate repertoire size and how much clonotypes are shared between individuals, the study performed deep sequencing of blood TCR repertoires from roughly five healthy adults. To increase sequencing depth and limit assay-specific biases, different laboratories used diverse techniques to prepare libraries and sequence TCR repertoires. Each donor's leukapheresis produced roughly between roughly 0.9 and 8.9 billion PBMCs. Overall study results and their limits: Clonotypes shared by all four sorted-subset donors showed higher generation probabilities than non-shared clonotypes. Across a few donors, approximately 4.6% of naive CD4, 3.5% of naive CD8, 2% to 2.5% of memory CD4, and under 0.45% of memory CD8 clonotypes were shared. Based on pairwise subsampling, the degree of clonotype sharing among donors was expected to be affected by sequencing depth. Naive subsets generally had larger estimated clonotype richness than memory subsets. Because the study included a small number of donors, the genetic and exposure-history diversity represented was limited. Sampling was restricted to blood, and TCR repertoires in tissues likely differ from the TCR repertoires found in blood. Incomplete sequencing was indicated by rarefaction of sorted-subset datasets, despite the large sequencing depth.

The CDR3, cysteine through phenylalanine, is 16 amino acids long. Only the CDR3 DNA is retained, 48 bases long and in frame from the first base. In the germline V gene, CDR1 corresponds to ENHRY and CDR2 to SYGVKD. Trimming takes 0 bases from V and 8 bases from J, and the germline ends sit 17 bases apart. TCR CDR3 regions were amplified from genomic DNA by multiplex PCR using the deep immunoSEQ assay. Genomic DNA extracted from each cell subset was distributed evenly over all wells of several immunoSEQ 96-well plates, and each plate served as one replicate. Each replicate PCR for sorted subsets received about 220 ng genomic DNA, equal to about 30,000 T cell genomes. The purified libraries were quantified using a Qubit 3.0 fluorometer, sized with a Bioanalyzer 2100, and then quantified again using the KAPA Library Quantification kit. Each immunoSEQ 96-well plate was sequenced on its own single-read 150-cycle Illumina NextSeq 550 flow cell. The authors' pipeline ran thus. Because only junctional sequences without quality scores were contained in the immunoSEQ output, filtering matching that applied to full-length reads could not be performed. To assign V/J genes and CDR3, sequences were annotated against IMGT germline references using PyIR, a Python wrapper for IgBLAST v1.9. Reads with weak V/J assignments (E-value above 1e-6), missing CDR3, stop codons, out-of-frame junctions, or ambiguous translated residues were removed. V3J clonotypes were defined as sequences sharing an identical inferred V gene, J gene, and CDR3 amino acid sequence. Percentage overlap between repertoires was computed as shared unique clonotypes divided by the size of the smaller repertoire. Repertoire richness was assessed with RTK rarefaction, the Chao1 estimator, and Recon v2.1 estimates of unobserved clonotypes. OLGA was used to compute generation probabilities for all TCRbeta clonotypes that the gDNA method yielded from a handful of donors. Drawn from immuneACCESS, this table holds only the in-frame rearrangements with V and J called that TCRdb kept. Clones are partly lost; checked studies trace under half to an unresolved V gene and leave the rest unexplained. The V and J calls and clone size are taken from that table; D and trimming were inferred from the DNA. This sample comprises hundreds of thousands of clones, around 74% of them detected only once. Jointly, the top ten make up 1.5% to 2% of the sample.

Healthy HIV-negative adults with no recently reported acute infections or vaccinations were included as donors. Every donor was a Caucasian adult residing in Nashville, Tennessee, USA. CD4+ T cells were enriched by magnetic negative selection; naive cells were then positively selected on CD45RA, and the negative fraction formed the memory subset. Blood was obtained by leukapheresis, after which PBMCs were separated by Ficoll-Histopaque density gradient centrifugation and cryopreserved in liquid nitrogen vapor phase. Purity and quantity of every magnetically sorted T cell population were checked by analytical flow cytometry. From each sorted fraction, genomic DNA was isolated and quantified by UV absorbance on a Nanodrop 2000c. This clone has just a few counts. Its binding antigen is unknown. No much larger clone exists at a distance of one base, and base qualities are not known.

This receptor chain uses TRBV10-3 and TRBJ2-1; too little of a D gene remains to name it. This receptor was obtained from a woman aged 25 to 39 in good health. Sequenced sample: memory CD4+ T cells sorted from blood. The sample's cell subset or site label is to be understood as: CD45RA-negative fraction. The CDR3 protein: CAISESAKREAYEQFF. The DNA reads as follows: TGTGCCATCAGTGAGTCCGCGAAAAGGGAAGCTTATGAGCAGTTCTTC.